This paragraph reports one TCR beta chain. The table lists this clonotype with many counts. Which antigen it targets is not known. Within one base of it there is no much larger clone, and no base qualities were kept. Library preparation was by 5' RACE. For sequencing, an Illumina MiSeq was employed. Library preparation attached unique molecular identifiers to individual cDNA molecules for quantitative, reproducible TCR counting. The study's own analysis went as follows. A median of roughly 99,000 TCRs per sample was observed, with a range of about 20,000 to 750,000. V, J and CDR3 annotation of the TCR reads was carried out using the Decombinator software suite. For PS versus PT1 abundance plots, all samples were subsampled to the same number of TCRs (28,000). Expanded TCRs were defined as absent before sensitization and observed at least eight times at the 2-week time point. In-frame beta chains were kept once TCRdb had trimmed the public reads at Q25 with fastp and called clones with MiXCR. Records with the same CDR3 protein are collapsed into one entry carrying the most frequent genes and DNA. The V and J calls here are based on TCRdb, not the publication. This sample has about 140,000 distinct CDR3 sequences in its table, and approximately 4% of those were observed once. 1.3% to 1.5% of the sample rests with the top ten.

These data originate in a study of human T cells and chemical hapten exposure (dated by TCRdb to the early 2020s). Concerning the study at large: Libraries were pooled for sequencing, and per-sample TCR yields varied mainly because of small differences in library volumes within the pool. Each blood RNA sample was used to sequence both TCR alpha and TCR beta chains. In alopecia patients, the study followed how the peripheral blood TCR repertoire changed in vivo over primary and secondary sensitization to diphenylcyclopropenone (DPC), a hapten. Overall study outcomes, separate from this receptor: Repeated subsampling changed both the strength of the expansion versus patch-test correlation and the threshold at which that correlation became significant. No change with DPC sensitization was found in the number of TCRs above 1 in 1000 frequency, and no evidence of global repertoire structure alterations was found.

According to the germline V gene, CDR1 reads LGHNT and CDR2 reads FRNRAP. V and J lose 5 bases and 3 bases, and a span of 10 bases separates them. From the cysteine up to the phenylalanine, the CDR3 has a length of 13 residues. The sequence is cut down to CDR3 DNA, 39 bases in frame from base 1. Total RNA was isolated from unfractionated whole blood collected in Tempus Blood RNA tubes. Roughly 5 healthy volunteers served as TCR sequencing controls and were bled at day 0, 2 weeks and 6 weeks. This receptor chain uses TRBV12-5 and TRBJ2-5; possibly the D gene is TRBD1, per 6 matching bases. The source of this sequence is a female donor in good health. The CDR3 reads CASGPWTEETQYF. The DNA is as follows: TGTGCTAGTGGTCCCTGGACAGAAGAGACCCAGTACTTC. The CDR3, completed at both ends by the reference TRBV12-5 and TRBJ2-5 genes, gives the full variable domain DARVTQTPRHKVTEMGQEVTMRCQPILGHNTVFWYRQTMMQGLELLAYFRNRAPLDDSGMPKDRFSAEMPDATLATLKIQPSEPRDSAVYFCASGPWTEETQYFGPGTRLLVL.